These 3 T cell receptor beta chains were all obtained from the same sample, sequenced in a study of blood T cell repertoires in COVID-19. Using immunoSEQ multiplex PCR, the repertoire was profiled, and TCRdb retains in-frame clones only, with some absent. The data show over 200,000 clones, with 83% seen just once and 1.3% held by the top ten. Sequencing input: peripheral blood. The receptors shown here come from a woman in her twenties or thirties with COVID-19, enrolled during active disease.

V gene TRBV11-2 combines with J gene TRBJ2-7; D is possibly TRBD1 (7 bases). Germline CDR1 SGHAT, CDR2 FQNNGV. This CDR3 contains 15 residues. The V and J ends lost 3 bases and 4 bases respectively, with 16 bases between them. CDR3 amino acids: CASSLRAGQLYEQYF. As DNA, the CDR3 is TGTGCCAGCAGCTTGAGGGCGGGACAGCTTTACGAGCAGTACTTC.

The chain recombines TRBV27 with TRBJ1-1; 8 bases fit TRBD1. After removal of 4 bases from V and 6 bases from J, the junction contained 10 bases not matched to a gene. This CDR3 is 15 amino acids long. The germline V gene has CDR1 MNHEY and CDR2 SMNVEV (reference sequence). In DNA form, the CDR3 reads TGTGCCAGCAGTTATAAACCAGGGGGCTTCGCTGAAGCTTTCTTT. This codes for CASSYKPGGFAEAFF.

The chain uses TRBV18 and TRBJ1-4; possibly TRBD1 for D (6 bases). Germline V gene lookup returns CDR1 KGHSH and CDR2 LQKENI. This CDR3 has 15 residues. V lost 3 bases, J lost 7 bases, and 15 bases lay in between. CDR3 region: CASSPPGQFGEKLFF. In DNA, the CDR3 is TGTGCCAGCTCACCCCCCGGACAGTTCGGTGAAAAACTGTTTTTT.